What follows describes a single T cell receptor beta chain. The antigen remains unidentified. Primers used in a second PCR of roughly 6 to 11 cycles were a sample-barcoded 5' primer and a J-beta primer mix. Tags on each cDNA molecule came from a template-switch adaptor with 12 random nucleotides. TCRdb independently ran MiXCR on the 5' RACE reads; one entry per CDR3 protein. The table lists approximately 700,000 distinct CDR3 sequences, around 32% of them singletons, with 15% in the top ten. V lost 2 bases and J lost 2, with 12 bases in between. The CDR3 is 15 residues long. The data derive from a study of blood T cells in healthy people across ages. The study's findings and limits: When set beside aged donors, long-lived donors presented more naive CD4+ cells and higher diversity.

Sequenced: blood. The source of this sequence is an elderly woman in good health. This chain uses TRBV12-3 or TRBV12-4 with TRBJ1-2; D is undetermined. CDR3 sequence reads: CASSLLADGNYGYTF. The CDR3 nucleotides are TGTGCCAGCAGTTTATTGGCGGATGGGAACTATGGCTACACCTTC.